This T cell receptor (beta chain) was sequenced in a study of molecular identifiers for immune sequencing clone quantification. The germline V gene encodes CDR1 DFQATT and CDR2 SNEGSKA (reference sequence). The CDR3 extends over 13 amino acids. Concerning this clonotype: One base away lies a much larger clone, so this may be a sequencing read error.

TCRdb itself ran the PCR reads through MiXCR, one entry per CDR3 protein. Here the sample spans fewer than 350,000 distinct CDR3 sequences, 20% to 25% being singletons. Source material: naive CD8+ T cells from blood, with Jurkat cell RNA spiked in. As to subset: FACS-sorted CD8+CD4-CCR7+CD45RA+ naive T cells. The chain combines TRBV20-1 with TRBJ1-2, with no clear D. The receptor was isolated from a human donor in good health. Some libraries in this study had Jurkat cell RNA spiked in. The CDR3 sequence is CSAPETHNCGYTF. The CDR3 region has the DNA TGCAGTGCTCCAGAGACACATAACTGTGGCTACACCTTC.